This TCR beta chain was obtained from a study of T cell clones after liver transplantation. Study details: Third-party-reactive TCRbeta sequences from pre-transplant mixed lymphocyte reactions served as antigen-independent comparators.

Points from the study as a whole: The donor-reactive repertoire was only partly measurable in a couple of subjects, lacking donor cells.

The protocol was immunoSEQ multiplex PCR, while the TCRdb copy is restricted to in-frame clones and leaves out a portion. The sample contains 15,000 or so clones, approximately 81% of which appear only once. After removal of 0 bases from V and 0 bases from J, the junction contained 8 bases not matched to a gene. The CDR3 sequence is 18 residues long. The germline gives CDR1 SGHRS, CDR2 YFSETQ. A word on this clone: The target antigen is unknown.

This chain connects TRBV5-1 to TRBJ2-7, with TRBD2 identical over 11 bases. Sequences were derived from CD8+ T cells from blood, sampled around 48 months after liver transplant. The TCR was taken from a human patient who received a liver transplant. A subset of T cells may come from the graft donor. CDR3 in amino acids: CASSLGLAGGLSSYEQYF. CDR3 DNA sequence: TGCGCCAGCAGCTTGGGCCTAGCGGGAGGTTTGAGCTCCTACGAGCAGTACTTC.